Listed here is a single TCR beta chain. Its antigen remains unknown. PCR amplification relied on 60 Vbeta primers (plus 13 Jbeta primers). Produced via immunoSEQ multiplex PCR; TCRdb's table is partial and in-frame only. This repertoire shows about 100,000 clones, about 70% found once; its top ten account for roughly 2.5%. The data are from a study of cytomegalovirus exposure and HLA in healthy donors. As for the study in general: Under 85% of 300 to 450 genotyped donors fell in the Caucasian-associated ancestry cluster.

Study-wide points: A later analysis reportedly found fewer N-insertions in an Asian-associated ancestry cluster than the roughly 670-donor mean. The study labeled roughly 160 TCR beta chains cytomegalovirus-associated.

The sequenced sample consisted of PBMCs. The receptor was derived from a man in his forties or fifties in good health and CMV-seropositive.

Here the CDR3 reads CASNTGSGNTIYF. The CDR3 nucleotides are TGCGCCAGCAACACAGGCTCTGGAAACACCATATATTTT. The chain recombines TRBV5-1 with TRBJ1-3; possibly TRBD1 for D (5 bases). In germline, CDR1 is SGHRS, CDR2 YFSETQ. The ends were cut back, 6 bases at V and 0 bases at J, with 7 bases in the middle. This CDR3 comprises 13 residues.